These 10 T cell receptor beta chains were all obtained from the same sample, sequenced in a study of blood T cell repertoires in COVID-19. Measured with immunoSEQ multiplex PCR; TCRdb has only the in-frame clones, and not every one. The sample lists some 220,000 clones, about 81% occurring once. The sample consisted of peripheral blood. These receptors originate from a woman in her 70s with COVID-19, enrolled during active disease.

The chain is built from TRBV28 and TRBJ2-3; possibly TRBD2 for D (6 bases). Germline V CDR1 and CDR2: MDHEN, SYDVKM. Deletions cut 4 bases from V and 5 bases from J, with 10 bases between. CDR3 length equals 13 residues. The chain's CDR3 is CASSYPAGDTQYF. The DNA for the CDR3 is TGTGCCAGCAGTTACCCAGCGGGAGATACGCAGTATTTT.

The chain has TRBV5-1 and TRBJ1-1; D is ambiguous. CDR1 and CDR2 (germline): SGHRS, YFSETQ. The CDR3 extends over 16 amino acids. Trimming removed 0 bases from V and 1 base from J, with 13 bases in between. Written as DNA, the CDR3 is TGCGCCAGCAGCTTGGATAAGGCGGGCGGGAACACTGAAGCTTTCTTT. Its translation: CASSLDKAGGNTEAFF.

V is TRBV27 and J is TRBJ1-6; D not resolved. V gave up 5 bases and J gave up 10 bases, with 12 bases separating them. From germline, CDR1 is MNHEY and CDR2 SMNVEV (reference sequence). This CDR3 is 13 amino acids long. The CDR3 DNA sequence: TGTGCCAGCAGTCCTAGTAAGCTCTCACCCCTCCACTTT. As protein: CASSPSKLSPLHF.

The chain recombines TRBV28 with TRBJ2-7; D is perhaps TRBD2 (6 bases). This CDR3 is 15 amino acids long. V lost 2 bases and J 3 bases, leaving 14 bases between the germline ends. Per the germline V gene, CDR1 is MDHEN and CDR2 is SYDVKM. CDR3 sequence: CASSLPGSSGYEQYF. The CDR3 nucleotides are TGTGCCAGCAGTTTACCCGGGAGCTCAGGCTACGAGCAGTACTTC.

The V call is TRBV15, the J call TRBJ2-3; TRBD2 is a possible D gene (6 bases). The CDR3 length is 17 residues. Trimming stripped 1 base from V and 2 bases from J, with 16 bases between. Germline V gives CDR1 LNHNV, CDR2 YYDKDF (reference sequence). The CDR3 DNA sequence: TGTGCCACCAGCAGAGCGATCCGGGACTCCGCCACAGATACGCAGTATTTT. The encoded protein is CATSRAIRDSATDTQYF. The entire variable domain, with the rest obtained from reference TRBV15 and TRBJ2-3, is as follows: DAMVIQNPRYQVTQFGKPVTLSCSQTLNHNVMYWYQQKSSQAPKLLFHYYDKDFNNEADTPDNFQSRRPNTSFCFLDIRSPGLGDTAMYLCATSRAIRDSATDTQYFGPGTRLTVL.

The V call is TRBV4-3, the J call TRBJ1-6, with D perhaps TRBD1 (6 bases). Trimming stripped 4 bases from V and 9 bases from J, with 16 bases between. The CDR3 has 15 amino acids. CDR1 LGHNA and CDR2 YSLEER come from the germline V gene. The CDR3 DNA is TGCGCCAGCAGCCCAGAACAGGGCCGCGGTTCACCCCTCCACTTT. It translates to CASSPEQGRGSPLHF.

This clone was recorded only once. The V call is TRBV29-1, the J call TRBJ2-3; TRBD1 agrees at 7 bases. The trim removed 7 bases at V and 0 bases at J, leaving 4 bases unmatched. The CDR3 is 13 amino acids. The germline gives CDR1 SQVTM, CDR2 ANQGSEA. The CDR3 here is CSAWDSSTDTQYF. CDR3 in DNA: TGCAGCGCCTGGGACAGTAGCACAGATACGCAGTATTTT.

The chain is built from TRBV18 and TRBJ1-1, with a possible D match to TRBD1 (6 bases). Germline V CDR1 and CDR2: KGHSH, LQKENI. Trimming left V 6 bases short and J 11 bases short, with 19 bases between. This CDR3 has 13 amino acids. The CDR3 DNA is TGTGCCAGCTCCCCCGGGACAAACGTGATGGCTTTCTTT. Translation: CASSPGTNVMAFF.

The J gene is TRBJ2-3, the V gene TRBV7-2; 7 nucleotides match TRBD2. Germline V gene data show CDR1 as SGHTA and CDR2 as FQGNSA. The CDR3 has 16 residues. V shed 5 bases, J shed 1 base, and the junction held 9 bases outside the gene matches. The CDR3 region is CASSPQAGLRTDTQYF. CDR3 nucleotides: TGTGCCAGCAGCCCACAAGCGGGGTTACGCACAGATACGCAGTATTTT.

The rearrangement joins TRBV5-1 to TRBJ1-6; a possible D gene is TRBD1 (6 bases). This CDR3 comprises 14 residues. Germline loops: CDR1 SGHRS, CDR2 YFSETQ. V lost 4 bases to trimming and J lost 10 bases, with 15 bases between them. CDR3 sequence: CASSVTGTKSPLHF. The CDR3 DNA reads as TGCGCCAGCAGCGTAACCGGGACAAAATCACCCCTCCACTTT.